A single sample gave rise to the 15 T cell receptor beta chains below, sequenced in a study of blood T cell repertoires in COVID-19. Clones were read by immunoSEQ multiplex PCR, and TCRdb kept only the in-frame ones, dropping some. Among tens of thousands of clones listed, roughly 85% were seen once. Sequenced sample: peripheral blood. The receptor source for this set is a man in his forties or fifties with COVID-19, enrolled during active disease.

The gene calls are TRBV14 and TRBJ1-1; D may be TRBD1 (5 bases). V lost 4 bases and J 7 bases, leaving 16 bases between the germline ends. The CDR3 is 14 amino acids. The germline V gene encodes CDR1 SGHDN and CDR2 FVKESK. DNA for the CDR3: TGTGCCAGCAGCCCAAAGGCGGGGGGTAGTGAAGCTTTCTTT. It codes for CASSPKAGGSEAFF.

V is TRBV7-2 and J is TRBJ2-2; 8 nucleotides agree with TRBD1. This CDR3 has 17 residues. After removal of 1 base from V and 6 bases from J, the junction contained 10 bases not matched to a gene. Germline V gives CDR1 SGHTA, CDR2 FQGNSA. The CDR3 is CASSLGARGQGPGELFF. Here the CDR3 DNA reads TGTGCCAGCAGCTTAGGGGCCCGAGGACAGGGACCCGGGGAGCTGTTTTTT.

This chain connects TRBV7-9 to TRBJ2-3; no clear D gene. The V end was cut by 6 bases, the J end by 0 bases, with 4 bases between. The CDR3 consists of 12 residues. Germline V gene sequence: CDR1 SEHNR, CDR2 FQNEAQ (reference sequence). Written as DNA, the CDR3 is TGTGCCAGCAGTGAGAGCACAGATACGCAGTATTTT. Amino acid sequence: CASSESTDTQYF.

J is TRBJ2-5 and V is TRBV5-4; possible D gene TRBD1, 6 bases. V gave up 5 bases and J gave up 2 bases, with 10 bases separating them. Germline V lookup: CDR1 SGHNT, CDR2 YYREEE (reference sequence). The CDR3 extends over 13 amino acids. CDR3 DNA sequence: TGTGCCAGCAGTTCTACAGGGCAAGAGACCCAGTACTTC. Translation: CASSSTGQETQYF.

The J gene is TRBJ2-1, the V gene TRBV2; possible D gene TRBD2, 5 bases. Germline V gene lookup returns CDR1 SNHLY and CDR2 FYNNEI. V lost 2 bases and J 4 bases, leaving 9 bases between the germline ends. The CDR3 totals 14 residues. The CDR3 DNA follows: TGTGCCAGCAGTGAACCGGACTCTTACAATGAGCAGTTCTTC. This sequence encodes CASSEPDSYNEQFF.

The chain recombines TRBV28 with TRBJ2-5; 9 bases are a match to TRBD2. The V and J ends lost 0 bases and 3 bases, in that order; junction bases with no gene match: 2. CDR1 and CDR2 from the germline V gene are MDHEN and SYDVKM. CDR3 length: 15 residues. CDR3 nucleotides: TGTGCCAGCAGTTTATGGCGGGAGGGGGAAGAGACCCAGTACTTC. Its protein is CASSLWREGEETQYF.

The CDR3 spells CASSLWGEGTEAFF. CDR3 bases: TGTGCCAGCAGTTTATGGGGAGAAGGGACTGAAGCTTTCTTT. The chain has TRBV28 and TRBJ1-1; D unresolved. The germline gives CDR1 MDHEN, CDR2 SYDVKM. Trimming stripped 0 bases from V and 5 bases from J, with 10 bases between. The CDR3 consists of 14 residues.

This clone was seen just once. The chain employs TRBV18 and TRBJ1-4, with 7 bases that match TRBD1. J was trimmed by 7 bases and V by 4 bases; bases with no gene match: 3. This CDR3 contains 13 residues. Germline loops: CDR1 KGHSH, CDR2 LQKENI. CDR3 amino acids: CASSQDRAEKLFF. In DNA, the CDR3 is TGTGCCAGCTCACAAGACAGGGCTGAAAAACTGTTTTTT.

The genes are TRBV28 and TRBJ1-1, with D possibly matching TRBD1 (6 bases). V was cut by 5 bases and J by 9 bases, with 19 bases left in between. CDR3 size: 14 residues. The germline V gene has CDR1 MDHEN and CDR2 SYDVKM. CDR3 region: CASSPATGLGKAFF. The CDR3 DNA is TGTGCCAGCAGTCCCGCCACAGGGCTCGGGAAAGCTTTCTTT.

V gene TRBV6-4 combines with J gene TRBJ1-6; no clear D gene. Trimming took off 0 bases at V and 11 bases at J, with 8 bases between the two ends. The germline V gene has CDR1 MRHNA and CDR2 SNTAGT. This CDR3 has 13 amino acids. This chain's CDR3 is CASSDSGRTPLHF. CDR3 in DNA: TGTGCCAGCAGTGACTCGGGGAGAACACCCCTCCACTTT.

The gene calls are TRBV7-6 and TRBJ1-4; 7 bases line up with TRBD1. Trimming removed 0 bases from V and 8 bases from J; junction bases left unmatched: 3. CDR1 SGHVS and CDR2 FNYEAQ come from the germline V gene. The CDR3 totals 14 residues. The CDR3 protein is CASSLAGGWEKLFF. The CDR3 region has the DNA TGTGCCAGCAGCTTAGCAGGGGGCTGGGAAAAACTGTTTTTT.

The chain is built from TRBV29-1 and TRBJ1-5; D uncertain. V was cut by 4 bases and J by 0 bases, with 7 bases left in between. Looked up from germline, CDR1 is SQVTM and CDR2 is ANQGSEA. The CDR3 contains 13 residues. This CDR3 is CSVVGGSNQPQHF. CDR3 in DNA: TGCAGCGTTGTAGGCGGTAGCAATCAGCCCCAGCATTTT.

CDR3 sequence (DNA): TGTGCCAGCAGCCCAACTAGCGCCAACTCGGGAAAGACCCAGTACTTC. As protein: CASSPTSANSGKTQYF. V is TRBV7-2 and J is TRBJ2-5, with 7 bases identical to TRBD2. CDR1 is SGHTA and CDR2 is FQGNSA in the germline V gene. The V gene end was trimmed by 5 bases and the J gene end by 6 bases; junction bases not matched to a gene: 15. The CDR3 loop spans 16 amino acids.

This sequence joins TRBV18 and TRBJ2-1; TRBD1 aligns across 9 bases. This CDR3 comprises 15 residues. V trimming: 3 bases; J trimming: 6 bases; junction bases outside the gene matches: 6. CDR1 is KGHSH and CDR2 is LQKENI in the germline V gene. The CDR3 DNA follows: TGTGCCAGCTCACCTCCCGGGACAGGGCGCAATGAGCAGTTCTTC. Its translation: CASSPPGTGRNEQFF.

This clone was observed a few times. The rearrangement uses TRBV14 and TRBJ2-7; 9 nucleotides match TRBD2. Germline trimming cut 4 bases from V and 2 bases from J; bases unmatched to any gene: 15. Looked up from germline, CDR1 is SGHDN and CDR2 is FVKESK. The CDR3 runs to 18 residues. The CDR3 nucleotides are TGTGCCAGCAGCCTCCCCCCCCAAACTAGCGGGCGGACCTACGAGCAGTACTTC. Its translation: CASSLPPQTSGRTYEQYF.